The following is a TCR beta chain sequence with its context. Its antigen is not known. With V trimmed by 5 bases and J by 3 bases, 8 bases remained unmatched. Germline CDR1 and CDR2: ENHRY and SYGVKD. This CDR3 comprises 15 residues. Only in-frame clones appear in the TCRdb table, and some are missing; sequencing was by immunoSEQ multiplex PCR. The sample lists under 85,000 clones; about nine tenths were seen once. This specimen comes from a study of OX40 agonist ivuxolimab in advanced cancers. Study overall: An anti-OX40 (CD134) antibody with agonistic activity, ivuxolimab, was administered to patients. Administration of intravenous ivuxolimab to patients occurred every 2 weeks at 0.01 to 10 mg/kg. General study points: In general, CD8+ T cells held more expanded clones than CD4+ did, on average.

The chain is built from TRBV10-3 and TRBJ2-7, with 9 positions matching TRBD1. This material consisted of CD4+ or CD8+ T cells sorted from blood, taken in a trial of the OX40 agonist ivuxolimab. The origin of this receptor is an adult with an advanced solid tumor such as melanoma, head and neck, liver or kidney cancer. CDR3 protein: CAISTGQGYGYEQYF. DNA for the CDR3: TGTGCCATCAGTACCGGACAGGGGTACGGCTACGAGCAGTACTTC.